This TCR beta chain is drawn from a study of regulatory T cells in long-lasting Graves disease. Trimming pared 6 bases from V and 5 bases from J, leaving 19 bases between. The germline V gene encodes CDR1 MDHEN and CDR2 SYDVKM. This CDR3 contains 15 residues. The table lists this clonotype with many counts. According to the study, TCR beta libraries were built with iRepertoire HTBI primers and CDR3-region Arm-PCR. TCRdb re-called the multiplex PCR reads through MiXCR, storing one row per CDR3 protein. Altogether roughly 400,000 distinct CDR3 sequences are present, over 12% being singletons, with the ten largest covering around 7.6%. The sample's time point: newly diagnosed GD, antithyroid drugs for less than 3 months. From RNA extracted from PBMCs, the TCR library was made. The same sample was also used in a study of T cells in Graves' hyperthyroidism and ophthalmopathy. From that report: The majority of expanded thyroid clonotypes above 0.001 also appeared in blood. Ophthalmopathy and stable hyperthyroidism were told apart by a 13 V-J model.

The chain employs TRBV28 and TRBJ2-5, with D perhaps matching TRBD2 (5 bases). The origin of this receptor is a woman in her thirties or forties with Graves disease. The material was peripheral blood mononuclear cells (PBMCs), obtained at new diagnosis, from a patient treated with antithyroid drugs. The CDR3 loop is CASSPPNRPGETQYF. The CDR3 DNA sequence: TGTGCCAGCAGCCCTCCTAACCGTCCGGGGGAGACCCAGTACTTC.